Listed here is a single T cell receptor (beta chain). Its target is not known. A second about 6 to 12 cycle PCR used barcoded and J-beta primers. TCRdb reprocessed the 5' RACE reads via MiXCR and lists one record per CDR3 protein. The data show hundreds of thousands of distinct CDR3 sequences, around 32% seen once. The data are from a study of blood T cells in healthy people across ages. Study results and limitations: Since the PBMCs were unsorted, naive and antigen-experienced cells could not be conclusively compared.

Isolation per sample recovered at least 6.5 million PBMCs. The junction had 5 bases not matched to a gene; V was cut back by 1 base and J by 5 bases. The length of the CDR3 is 15 residues. The V gene's germline CDR1 is SGHRS and CDR2 YFSETQ. The sequenced sample was blood. The chain couples TRBV5-1 to TRBJ2-3, with 9 bases that match TRBD2. The clonotype comes from a woman older than 75 in good health. The CDR3 region is CASSLLAGLIDTQYF. The CDR3 nucleotides are TGCGCCAGCAGCTTGCTAGCGGGGCTTATAGATACGCAGTATTTT.